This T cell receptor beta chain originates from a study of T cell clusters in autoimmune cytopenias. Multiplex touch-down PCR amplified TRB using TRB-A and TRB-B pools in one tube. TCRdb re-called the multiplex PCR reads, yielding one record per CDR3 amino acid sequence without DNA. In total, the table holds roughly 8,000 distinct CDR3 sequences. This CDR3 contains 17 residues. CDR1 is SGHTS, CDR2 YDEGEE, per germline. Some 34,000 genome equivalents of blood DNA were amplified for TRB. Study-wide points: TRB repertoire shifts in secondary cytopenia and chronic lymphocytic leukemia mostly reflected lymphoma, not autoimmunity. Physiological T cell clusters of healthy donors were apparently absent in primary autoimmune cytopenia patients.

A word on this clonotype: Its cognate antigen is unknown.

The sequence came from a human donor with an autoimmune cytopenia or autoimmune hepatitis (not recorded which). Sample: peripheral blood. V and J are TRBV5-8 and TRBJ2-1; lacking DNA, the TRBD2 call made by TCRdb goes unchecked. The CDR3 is CASSTGTSVGILNEQFF.